The 26 T cell receptor delta chains below all came from one sample that was sequenced in a study of gamma-delta T cells after stem cell transplantation. TCRdb redid clone calling on the RT-PCR reads using CATT. This sample has roughly 2,800 delta-chain clones, with 3% to 4% found just once. Sequencing was performed on gamma-delta T cells. The receptors here all came from a human donor. It is not recorded whose cells these are; they may come from a transplant donor.

Sample share makes this clone medium-sized. Distinct nucleotide sequences in the sample also encode this CDR3. The CDR3 loop is CACDTVGIQIKGDKLIF. The CDR3 nucleotides are TGTGCCTGTGACACCGTGGGGATACAGATAAAGGGCGATAAACTCATCTTT. The chain joins TRDV2 to TRDJ1; TRDD3 aligns across 8 bases. The CDR3 totals 17 residues. Germline CDR1 and CDR2: GEAIGNYY and EKD. Trimming cost V 0 bases and J 4 bases; bases outside gene matches: 12.

This clone is medium-sized (0.01 to 0.1%) by share. The chain employs TRDV2 and TRDJ1, with TRDD3 matching 7 bases. CDR1 and CDR2 (germline): GEAIGNYY, EKD. Trimming took 3 bases from V and 0 from J; bases not matched to a gene: 15. This CDR3 is 18 amino acids long. CDR3 amino acids: CACDPRRLGGKYTDKLIF. The CDR3 region has the DNA TGTGCCTGTGACCCCAGGAGGCTGGGGGGTAAATACACCGATAAACTCATCTTT.

Concerning this clone: A far bigger clonotype differs at one base, so this is likely a read error. V and J are TRDV2 and TRDJ1; TRDD3 matches at 13 bases. The germline gives CDR1 GEAIGNYY, CDR2 EKD. With 3 bases clipped from V and 0 bases from J, the junction kept 21 bases outside the gene matches. The CDR3 loop spans 22 amino acids. CDR3 DNA: TGTGCCTGTGACGCCGTAAGGCAAAGCCTTACTGGGGGATACGCGAACACCGATAAACTCATCTTT. Translating it yields CACDAVRQSLTGGYANTDKLIF.

V is TRDV2 and J is TRDJ1, with 13 positions matching TRDD3. The J segment lost 3 bases and the V segment lost 0 bases, leaving 27 bases of the junction unmatched. Germline lookup yields CDR1 GEAIGNYY and CDR2 EKD. The CDR3 extends over 24 amino acids. CDR3 nucleotides: TGTGCCTGTGACACCGTGGGGGCCACCACCGTGACTGGGGGATACGAGTCTTACGCCGATAAACTCATCTTT. Protein product: CACDTVGATTVTGGYESYADKLIF.

A note on this clone: The likely explanation is a read error, given a far larger clone one base away. Within the sample, other DNA sequences also encode this same CDR3. This rearrangement joins TRDV2 to TRDJ1; D is possibly TRDD3 (5 bases). CDR3 length equals 21 residues. Between the trimmed V and J ends, which lost 0 bases and 7 bases, there was a span of 35 bases. CDR1 is GEAIGNYY, CDR2 EKD, per germline. CDR3 sequence: CACDTVADFSRTGGPASKLIF. The CDR3 DNA reads TGTGCCTGTGACACCGTTGCCGATTTCTCCCGTACTGGTGGTCCGGCTAGTAAACTCATCTTT.

This clone was seen more than once but under ten times. With a far larger clone one base away, a read error is the likely cause. Other DNA sequences in the sample encode the same CDR3. The genes are TRDV2 and TRDJ1; a possible D gene is TRDD3 (6 bases). Germline values: CDR1 GEAIGNYY, CDR2 EKD. With 4 bases removed from V and 8 bases from J, the gap between germline ends came to 22 bases. This CDR3 spans 15 amino acids. The chain's CDR3 is CACDTLEGGPPKLIF. CDR3 DNA sequence: TGTGCCTGTGATACGCTTGAAGGGGGACCCCCGAAACTCATCTTT.

This clone is termed medium-sized. With a far larger clone one base away, a read error is the likely cause. The sample carries other DNA sequences with the same CDR3. The genes are TRDV2 and TRDJ1; 10 bases align to TRDD3. The CDR3 contains 20 residues. J was trimmed by 0 bases and V by 3 bases; bases with no gene match: 18. Germline lookup yields CDR1 GEAIGNYY and CDR2 EKD. The CDR3 region is CACDLVLGDNNAPYTDKLIF. CDR3 DNA: TGTGCCTGTGACCTAGTGCTGGGGGATAATAATGCCCCCTACACCGATAAACTCATCTTT.

The table lists this clone with a few counts. A far larger clone lies a single base away; this is likely a read error. The same CDR3 arises from other DNA sequences in this sample as well. V usage is TRDV2 and J usage is TRDJ1; 8 bases agree with TRDD3. The CDR3 is made up of 14 amino acids. With 2 bases clipped from V and 11 bases from J, the junction kept 12 bases outside the gene matches. Germline lookup yields CDR1 GEAIGNYY and CDR2 EKD. The CDR3: CACDSWGTEEKLIF. DNA of the CDR3: TGTGCCTGTGACAGCTGGGGGACCGAGGAGAAGCTCATCTTT.

This clone was picked up a small number of times. The protein given by TCRdb reflects a much larger clone and differs at residue 14 from this DNA's translation, likely from a read error; the protein shown is the DNA's translation. The V and J genes are TRDV2 and TRDJ1, with D possibly being TRDD3 (6 bases). The germline V gene has CDR1 GEAIGNYY and CDR2 EKD. The CDR3 loop spans 16 amino acids. The CDR3 loop is CACDTLWGAHTDKPIF. CDR3 bases: TGTGCCTGTGACACATTATGGGGGGCTCACACCGATAAACCCATCTTT.

As regards this clone: The protein recorded in TCRdb matches a much larger clone and deviates from this DNA's translation at residue 6, suggesting a read error; the protein here is obtained by translating the DNA. The chain combines TRDV2 with TRDJ1, with 10 bases that match TRDD3. This CDR3 has 20 amino acids. Trimming at V came to 3 bases and at J to 0 bases, leaving 18 bases not matched to a gene. The V gene's germline CDR1 is GEAIGNYY and CDR2 EKD. The chain's CDR3 is CACDPHARHLGDSYTDKLIF. The CDR3 bases are TGTGCCTGTGACCCCCACGCCCGACATCTGGGGGATAGCTACACCGATAAACTCATCTTT.

With respect to this clone: Being one base from a much bigger clone, this may be a read error. The same CDR3 arises from other DNA sequences in this sample as well. The chain carries TRDV2 and TRDJ1; TRDD3 matches at 9 bases. The V and J ends lost 0 bases and 2 bases, in that order; junction bases with no gene match: 12. This CDR3 is 18 amino acids long. Germline V gene sequence: CDR1 GEAIGNYY, CDR2 EKD. The CDR3 sequence: CACDTLTGGPGVTDKLIF. The CDR3 nucleotides are TGTGCCTGTGACACCCTTACTGGGGGACCCGGAGTGACCGATAAACTCATCTTT.

The chain joins TRDV2 to TRDJ1; 10 bases agree with TRDD3. Looked up from germline, CDR1 is GEAIGNYY and CDR2 is EKD. Trimming cost V 1 base and J 1 base; bases outside gene matches: 17. CDR3 length: 20 residues. CDR3 protein: CACDTVRRVGDTSLTDKLIF. CDR3 DNA sequence: TGTGCCTGTGACACGGTTCGTCGGGTGGGGGATACTTCACTCACCGATAAACTCATCTTT.

A word on this clone: The mismatch at residue 9 between this DNA's translation and the TCRdb protein of a much larger clone likely reflects a read error; the protein shown is translated from the DNA. This rearrangement joins TRDV2 to TRDJ1; D gene ambiguous. Per the germline V gene, CDR1 is GEAIGNYY and CDR2 is EKD. The CDR3 runs to 14 residues. V dropped 2 bases and J dropped 4 bases, with 13 bases sitting between them. DNA of the CDR3: TGTGCCTGTGACATGGTCGTCCGTATCGATAAACTCATCTTT. This gives the protein CACDMVVRIDKLIF.

Remarks on this clone: The TCRdb protein, from a much larger clone, departs from this DNA's translation at residue 11, likely by read error; the protein shown derives from the DNA. The J gene is TRDJ1, the V gene TRDV2; 8 bases line up with TRDD3. Trimming removed 3 bases from V and 3 bases from J; junction bases left unmatched: 11. Germline V lookup: CDR1 GEAIGNYY, CDR2 EKD. This CDR3 has 16 residues. CDR3 coding DNA: TGTGCCTGTGACCACGTACTGGGGGTCCACGCCGATAAACTCATCTTT. Encoded protein: CACDHVLGVHADKLIF.

This sequence joins TRDV2 and TRDJ1; 10 bases map to TRDD3. Germline V gene sequence: CDR1 GEAIGNYY, CDR2 EKD. The CDR3 contains 18 residues. V lost 7 bases to trimming and J lost 0 bases; unmatched junction nucleotides: 16. CDR3 nucleotides: TGTGCCTGCTTCGGGCTTACTGGGGGATCCCCTGACACCGATAAACTCATCTTT. Its translation: CACFGLTGGSPDTDKLIF.

This clone has just a few counts. The TCRdb record carries a much larger clone's protein, which differs from this DNA's translation at residue 11; a read error is the likely cause, and the protein listed here is the DNA translation. V usage is TRDV2 and J usage is TRDJ1; D is unresolved. The CDR3 is made up of 15 amino acids. Germline V gene data show CDR1 as GEAIGNYY and CDR2 as EKD. The CDR3 protein is CACDTVGANTGKLIF. CDR3 sequence (DNA): TGTGCCTGTGACACCGTCGGGGCTAACACCGGTAAACTCATCTTT.

On this clone itself: Since a much larger clone is just one base distant, this may be a read error. Other DNA sequences in the same sample also yield this CDR3. This sequence joins TRDV2 and TRDJ1; D is perhaps TRDD3 (5 bases). V lost 1 base, J lost 0 bases, and 14 bases lay in between. The CDR3 is 16 amino acids. CDR1 is GEAIGNYY and CDR2 is EKD in the germline V gene. The chain's CDR3 is CACDTIIRAHTDKLIF. In DNA form, the CDR3 reads TGTGCCTGTGACACTATAATACGGGCCCACACCGATAAACTCATCTTT.

For this clone: Just one base apart from a much larger clone, this may be a read error. The same CDR3 also results from other DNA sequences found in this sample. The chain's CDR3 is CACDTVGDTHTDKLIF. The CDR3 nucleotides are TGTGCCTGTGACACCGTGGGTGATACGCACACCGATAAACTCATCTTT. The chain has TRDV2 and TRDJ1, with D perhaps TRDD3 (6 bases). CDR3 length equals 16 residues. The V end was cut by 0 bases, the J end by 0 bases, with 13 bases between. Germline CDR1 and CDR2: GEAIGNYY and EKD.

By share, this clone ranks as medium-sized. A far larger clone lies a single base away; this is likely a read error. The chain has TRDV2 and TRDJ1, with 12 bases aligning to TRDD3. Germline-derived CDR1 and CDR2 are GEAIGNYY and EKD. The CDR3 spans 14 residues. Trimming removed 4 bases from V and 6 bases from J; junction bases left unmatched: 5. The CDR3 nucleotides read TGTGCCTGTGATTTACTGGGGGATACCTATAAACTCATCTTT. This encodes CACDLLGDTYKLIF.

This clone is labeled as large (0.1 to 1%). The sample carries other DNA sequences with the same CDR3. The chain links TRDV2 to TRDJ3; 9 bases map to TRDD3. V shed 3 bases, J shed 1 base, and the junction held 15 bases outside the gene matches. This CDR3 contains 21 residues. Germline CDR1 and CDR2: GEAIGNYY and EKD. The DNA for the CDR3 is TGTGCCTGTGACGCCGCCCGTACTGGGGGAGATACTTCCTGGGACACCCGACAGATGTTTTTC. The encoded protein is CACDAARTGGDTSWDTRQMFF.

To note about this clone: A far larger clone lies a single base away; this is likely a read error. The chain uses TRDV2 and TRDJ3; a possible D gene is TRDD3 (5 bases). V lost 1 base, J lost 0 bases, and 24 bases lay in between. This CDR3 has 22 amino acids. Germline V gene sequence: CDR1 GEAIGNYY, CDR2 EKD. In DNA, the CDR3 is TGTGCCTGTGACACTTTCCCGGGTGGGGTATACTCAAGCTCCTGGGACACCCGACAGATGTTTTTC. This sequence encodes CACDTFPGGVYSSSWDTRQMFF.

This clone was counted only a few times. A read error is likely here: a far larger clone is one base away. This CDR3 is also generated by other DNA sequences in the sample. J is TRDJ1 and V is TRDV2; 8 bases match TRDD3. V lost 0 bases to trimming and J lost 7 bases; unmatched junction nucleotides: 27. Germline lookup yields CDR1 GEAIGNYY and CDR2 EKD. This CDR3 contains 21 residues. CDR3 coding DNA: TGTGCCTGTGACACCGTTGCCGATTTCTCCCGTACTGGGGGCCCGGCTAGTAAACTCATCTTT. Protein: CACDTVADFSRTGGPASKLIF.

By sample fraction, this clone is medium-sized. A read error likely explains why the TCRdb protein, taken from a much larger clone, differs from this DNA's translation at residue 8; the protein shown is translated from the DNA. The chain has TRDV2 and TRDJ1, with 7 bases fitting TRDD3. From germline, CDR1 is GEAIGNYY and CDR2 EKD. This CDR3 is built from 14 residues. With 5 bases clipped from V and 1 base from J, the junction kept 6 bases outside the gene matches. In DNA, the CDR3 is TGTGCCTGTGTCTCACTGGGGACCACCGATAAACTCATCTTT. This gives the protein CACVSLGTTDKLIF.

This clone was seen a few times. A read error likely explains why the TCRdb protein, taken from a much larger clone, differs from this DNA's translation at residue 17; the protein shown is translated from the DNA. V is TRDV2 and J is TRDJ1; 8 bases align to TRDD3. The CDR3 totals 18 residues. Germline V lookup: CDR1 GEAIGNYY, CDR2 EKD. The CDR3 loop is CACAGIGGVGDYTDKLTF. The CDR3 coding sequence is TGTGCCTGTGCAGGTATCGGAGGAGTGGGGGATTACACCGATAAACTCACCTTT.

This clone was detected only a few times. The TCRdb protein comes from a much larger clone and disagrees with this DNA's translation at residue 5, likely due to a read error; the protein given here is derived from the DNA. This chain links TRDV2 with TRDJ3; D is perhaps TRDD3 (5 bases). Germline V gives CDR1 GEAIGNYY, CDR2 EKD. V lost 3 bases and J 2 bases, leaving 16 bases between the germline ends. This CDR3 spans 18 amino acids. Here the CDR3 DNA reads TGTGCCTGTGACGCCGGGGGGTCCGTTACCTGGGACACCCGACAGATGTTTTTC. Its protein product is CACDAGGSVTWDTRQMFF.

This clone turned up a few times. The CDR3 region has the DNA TGTGCCTGTGACCTAGTACTGGGGGGAAATAAGTACACCGATAAACTCATCTTT. This translates into CACDLVLGGNKYTDKLIF. The genes are TRDV2 and TRDJ1; 8 nucleotides match TRDD3. Trimming at V came to 3 bases and at J to 0 bases, leaving 14 bases not matched to a gene. The CDR3 extends over 18 amino acids. The V gene's germline CDR1 is GEAIGNYY and CDR2 EKD.